What follows are 30 T cell receptor beta chains derived from one specimen sequenced in a study of blood T cell repertoires in COVID-19. Measured with immunoSEQ multiplex PCR; TCRdb has only the in-frame clones, and not every one. The table includes approximately 77,000 clones, 65% to 90% detected once. Sequenced sample: peripheral blood. These receptors were collected from a man in his fifties with COVID-19, enrolled during active disease.

This clone was recorded only once. The V gene is TRBV30, the J gene TRBJ1-5; TRBD1 might be the D (6 bases). The germline V and J ends were trimmed by 4 bases and 0 bases, with 13 bases remaining between them. The germline gives CDR1 GTSNPN, CDR2 SVGIG (reference sequence). The CDR3 sequence is 15 residues long. The CDR3 sequence: CAWTLGHFSNQPQHF. DNA for the CDR3: TGTGCCTGGACATTGGGACATTTTAGCAATCAGCCCCAGCATTTT.

The chain uses TRBV7-2 and TRBJ2-5, with D perhaps TRBD2 (6 bases). The CDR3 length is 13 residues. Germline CDR1 is SGHTA and CDR2 is FQGNSA. Trimming shortened V by 5 bases and J by 6 bases, and 13 bases separated the two germline ends. The CDR3 loop is CASSPEGRKTQYF. CDR3 sequence (DNA): TGTGCCAGCAGCCCGGAGGGGAGGAAGACCCAGTACTTC.

The V call is TRBV19, the J call TRBJ1-1, with 7 bases that match TRBD1. V shed 6 bases and J 6 bases; nucleotides not matched to a gene: 10. The germline gives CDR1 LNHDA, CDR2 SQIVND (reference sequence). The CDR3 consists of 14 residues. CDR3 in amino acids: CASRLTGSLSEAFF. The CDR3 nucleotides read TGTGCCAGTAGGTTGACAGGGAGTTTGTCTGAAGCTTTCTTT. The variable domain in full, with the rest retrieved from reference TRBV19 and TRBJ1-1, is DGGITQSPKYLFRKEGQNVTLSCEQNLNHDAMYWYRQDPGQGLRLIYYSQIVNDFQKGDIAEGYSVSREKKESFPLTVTSAQKNPTAFYLCASRLTGSLSEAFFGQGTRLTVV.

V is TRBV5-1 and J is TRBJ2-7, with 8 bases lining up with TRBD1. With V trimmed by 0 bases and J by 3 bases, 11 bases remained unmatched. The CDR3 contains 17 residues. Germline CDR1 SGHRS, CDR2 YFSETQ. The CDR3 reads CASSLAGGLNPYYEQYF. Written as DNA, the CDR3 is TGCGCCAGCAGCTTGGCAGGGGGCCTCAACCCTTACTACGAGCAGTACTTC.

The chain recombines TRBV4-1 with TRBJ1-5, with TRBD1 identical over 7 bases. V was pared by 1 base and J by 6 bases, with 12 bases of the junction left unmatched. CDR3 length: 17 amino acids. The germline gives CDR1 MGHRA, CDR2 YSYEKL. The CDR3 region is CASSQVGVGQRSQPQHF. The CDR3 coding sequence is TGCGCCAGCAGCCAAGTTGGGGTGGGACAGAGAAGTCAGCCCCAGCATTTT.

This clone has a handful of counts. The chain uses TRBV2 and TRBJ1-1; D possibly corresponds to TRBD1 (6 bases). V lost 6 bases to trimming and J lost 5 bases, with 13 bases between them. The CDR3 extends over 13 amino acids. Germline V gene sequence: CDR1 SNHLY, CDR2 FYNNEI. The CDR3 DNA follows: TGTGCCAGCAGCCCAACAGGGATTACTGAAGCTTTCTTT. Translation gives CASSPTGITEAFF.

The V gene is TRBV12-5, the J gene TRBJ1-6; the D gene is possibly TRBD1 (6 bases). Trimming cost V 7 bases and J 7 bases, with 14 bases left between them. Germline V gene sequence: CDR1 LGHNT, CDR2 FRNRAP. The CDR3 sequence is 14 residues long. In DNA, the CDR3 is TGTGCTAGTGCCCTCAGGGGCCGGAATTCACCCCTCCACTTT. This translates into CASALRGRNSPLHF. Based on the CDR3 plus reference TRBV12-5 and TRBJ1-6, the full variable domain is DARVTQTPRHKVTEMGQEVTMRCQPILGHNTVFWYRQTMMQGLELLAYFRNRAPLDDSGMPKDRFSAEMPDATLATLKIQPSEPRDSAVYFCASALRGRNSPLHFGNGTRLTVT.

Details on this clone: Other DNA sequences from this sample encode an identical CDR3 as well. The chain has TRBV10-2 and TRBJ1-1; the D gene is possibly TRBD1 (5 bases). This CDR3 is 15 amino acids long. Germline lookup yields CDR1 WSHSY and CDR2 SAAADI. Trimming took 7 bases from V and 0 from J, leaving 15 bases between them. The CDR3 is CASNPAGTMNTEAFF. DNA for the CDR3: TGCGCCAGCAATCCGGCGGGGACTATGAACACTGAAGCTTTCTTT.

V and J are TRBV7-8 and TRBJ2-1, with 9 nucleotides matching TRBD2. The trim removed 5 bases at V and 0 bases at J, leaving 11 bases unmatched. This CDR3 is built from 18 residues. Germline V CDR1 and CDR2: SGHVS, FQNEAQ. The CDR3 is CASSPWAGGLSSYNEQFF. The CDR3 DNA is TGTGCCAGCAGCCCCTGGGCGGGAGGGTTGAGCTCCTACAATGAGCAGTTCTTC. Together with reference TRBV7-8 and TRBJ2-1, the CDR3 gives the full variable domain: GAGVSQSPRYKVAKRGQDVALRCDPISGHVSLFWYQQALGQGPEFLTYFQNEAQLDKSGLPSDRFFAERPEGSVSTLKIQRTQQEDSAVYLCASSPWAGGLSSYNEQFFGPGTRLTVL.

This clone was counted between two and nine times. This chain connects TRBV7-3 to TRBJ1-1, with D hard to call. This CDR3 region has 14 residues. Trimming shortened V by 0 bases and J by 5 bases, and 10 bases separated the two germline ends. Per germline, CDR1 SGHTA and CDR2 FQGTGA. CDR3 in amino acids: CASSLTETRTEAFF. The CDR3 DNA reads TGTGCCAGCAGCTTAACGGAGACTCGGACTGAAGCTTTCTTT.

V usage is TRBV7-2 and J usage is TRBJ1-4; D unresolved. Trimming cost V 8 bases and J 8 bases, with 15 bases left between them. The CDR3 is 13 residues long. CDR1 and CDR2 from the germline V gene are SGHTA and FQGNSA. CDR3 in DNA: TGTGCCAGCTCTACCGATCTTTGGGAAAAACTGTTTTTT. Residues: CASSTDLWEKLFF.

This clone occurred a few times. The chain couples TRBV7-3 to TRBJ2-1; possibly TRBD1 for D (5 bases). Germline V gives CDR1 SGHTA, CDR2 FQGTGA. V was cut by 1 base and J by 5 bases, with 18 bases left in between. CDR3 size: 17 residues. The CDR3 DNA reads as TGTGCCAGCAGCTTAATCGGTTTGGGGCCCGAAAACAATGAGCAGTTCTTC. This encodes CASSLIGLGPENNEQFF. The full variable domain, in which reference TRBV7-3 and TRBJ2-1 provide the parts outside the CDR3, is GAGVSQTPSNKVTEKGKYVELRCDPISGHTALYWYRQSLGQGPEFLIYFQGTGAADDSGLPNDRFFAVRPEGSVSTLKIQRTERGDSAVYLCASSLIGLGPENNEQFFGPGTRLTVL.

This chain connects TRBV9 to TRBJ2-5; TRBD2 matches 8 bases. Germline loops: CDR1 SGDLS, CDR2 YYNGEE. This CDR3 comprises 13 residues. With 4 bases clipped from V and 3 bases from J, the junction kept 2 bases outside the gene matches. The CDR3 region is CASSTGLEETQYF. The CDR3 DNA reads TGTGCCAGCAGCACGGGACTAGAAGAGACCCAGTACTTC.

The rearrangement joins TRBV5-1 to TRBJ2-1; 11 positions match TRBD2. CDR1 is SGHRS and CDR2 is YFSETQ in the germline V gene. CDR3 length equals 16 residues. The junction had 11 bases not matched to a gene; V was cut back by 4 bases and J by 8 bases. Here the CDR3 DNA reads TGCGCCAGCAGCCACCCTCTAGCGGGAGGCAGCGATGAGCAGTTCTTC. This codes for CASSHPLAGGSDEQFF.

The chain links TRBV19 to TRBJ1-4; 7 positions agree with TRBD1. V shed 8 bases and J 5 bases; nucleotides not matched to a gene: 5. There are 13 residues in the CDR3. Germline V CDR1 and CDR2: LNHDA, SQIVND (reference sequence). CDR3 in amino acids: CASGGGGNEKLFF. In DNA, the CDR3 is TGTGCCAGTGGAGGGGGCGGGAATGAAAAACTGTTTTTT.

The V gene is TRBV13, the J gene TRBJ2-1; possible D gene TRBD2, 8 bases. The CDR3 totals 16 residues. With 7 bases removed from V and 5 bases from J, the gap between germline ends came to 21 bases. Germline V CDR1 and CDR2: PRHDT, FYEKMQ (reference sequence). CDR3 region: CASTLGGGREDNEQFF. The CDR3 DNA sequence: TGTGCCAGCACCCTAGGGGGCGGGCGGGAGGACAATGAGCAGTTCTTC.

The V gene is TRBV18, the J gene TRBJ1-3, with D possibly being TRBD1 (5 bases). V gave up 6 bases and J gave up 3 bases, with 12 bases separating them. CDR1 and CDR2 (germline): KGHSH, LQKENI. CDR3 size: 14 residues. CDR3 amino acids: CASSSDRDGNTIYF. CDR3 nucleotides: TGTGCCAGCTCGTCTGACAGAGATGGAAACACCATATATTTT.

The V call is TRBV6-6, the J call TRBJ1-3; 8 nucleotides line up with TRBD1. The germline V gene encodes CDR1 MNHNY and CDR2 SVGAGI (reference sequence). Trimming at V came to 6 bases and at J to 4 bases, leaving 2 bases not matched to a gene. This CDR3 region has 13 residues. CDR3 bases: TGTGCCAGCAGGGGGACAGGCGGAAACACCATATATTTT. Protein sequence: CASRGTGGNTIYF.

The chain recombines TRBV18 with TRBJ1-2; D call uncertain. CDR1 is KGHSH and CDR2 is LQKENI in the germline V gene. Trimming took off 5 bases at V and 2 bases at J, with 6 bases between the two ends. CDR3 length: 12 residues. CDR3 loop: CASSSENYGYTF. The CDR3 DNA is TGTGCCAGCTCATCTGAGAACTATGGCTACACCTTC. The full variable domain, its missing parts supplied by reference TRBV18 and TRBJ1-2, is NAGVMQNPRHLVRRRGQEARLRCSPMKGHSHVYWYRQLPEEGLKFMVYLQKENIIDESGMPKERFSAEFPKEGPSILRIQQVVRGDSAAYFCASSSENYGYTFGSGTRLTVV.

The chain employs TRBV28 and TRBJ1-3; 8 bases match TRBD1. V lost 6 bases, J lost 0 bases, and 4 bases stayed unmatched. The CDR3 is made up of 15 amino acids. Looked up from germline, CDR1 is MDHEN and CDR2 is SYDVKM. The CDR3 is CASRGQAASGNTIYF. The CDR3 DNA sequence: TGTGCCAGCAGGGGACAGGCTGCCTCTGGAAACACCATATATTTT.

The genes are TRBV27 and TRBJ2-2; 8 bases fit TRBD2. The J segment lost 6 bases and the V segment lost 5 bases, leaving 5 bases of the junction unmatched. Per the germline V gene, CDR1 is MNHEY and CDR2 is SMNVEV (reference sequence). The CDR3 sequence is 14 residues long. CDR3 in amino acids: CASSMGLVAGELFF. The CDR3 coding sequence is TGTGCCAGCAGTATGGGACTAGTGGCCGGGGAGCTGTTTTTT.

The chain uses TRBV6-6 and TRBJ1-2; TRBD1 matches at 7 bases. Per germline, CDR1 MNHNY and CDR2 SVGAGI (reference sequence). With 7 bases clipped from V and 1 base from J, the junction kept 12 bases outside the gene matches. The CDR3 has 16 residues. The CDR3 is CASTDRGQRSNYGYTF. The CDR3 DNA follows: TGTGCCAGCACTGACCGGGGACAGAGGAGTAACTATGGCTACACCTTC.

This chain uses TRBV7-2 with TRBJ2-3; TRBD2 aligns across 8 bases. CDR1 and CDR2 from the germline V gene are SGHTA and FQGNSA. The CDR3 sequence is 15 residues long. Trimming removed 2 bases from V and 4 bases from J; junction bases left unmatched: 5. The CDR3: CASSLMPGGPDTQYF. The CDR3 DNA follows: TGTGCCAGCAGCTTAATGCCGGGAGGGCCAGATACGCAGTATTTT.

This rearrangement joins TRBV11-2 to TRBJ1-1; possible D gene TRBD1, 5 bases. V lost 3 bases, J lost 4 bases, and 9 bases lay in between. Germline CDR1 reads SGHAT; CDR2 reads FQNNGV. CDR3 length: 13 amino acids. The CDR3 nucleotides are TGTGCCAGCAGCTTTGGAGGGGCCACTGAAGCTTTCTTT. Protein sequence: CASSFGGATEAFF.

V gene TRBV28 combines with J gene TRBJ2-7; 10 bases fit TRBD2. From germline, CDR1 is MDHEN and CDR2 SYDVKM. Trimming removed 7 bases from V and 7 bases from J; junction bases left unmatched: 7. The CDR3 is 13 residues long. The CDR3 here is CASNLAGVVEQYF. The CDR3 DNA reads TGTGCCAGCAACCTAGCGGGAGTTGTGGAGCAGTACTTC.

The gene calls are TRBV24-1 and TRBJ2-2; unclear D gene. Germline V gene lookup returns CDR1 KGHDR and CDR2 SFDVKD. This CDR3 has 14 amino acids. V was cut by 7 bases and J by 6 bases, with 14 bases left in between. The CDR3 region has the DNA TGTGCCACCAGCAGTGGGCACAGCCCCGGGGAGCTGTTTTTT. Its protein is CATSSGHSPGELFF.

The chain recombines TRBV4-3 with TRBJ1-5; D call uncertain. The V end was cut by 1 base, the J end by 7 bases, with 11 bases between. CDR1 LGHNA and CDR2 YSLEER come from the germline V gene. The CDR3 sequence is 14 residues long. The CDR3 here is CASSQVVGEQPQHF. Here the CDR3 DNA reads TGCGCCAGCAGCCAAGTAGTTGGGGAGCAGCCCCAGCATTTT.

The V and J genes are TRBV6-5 and TRBJ2-4; no firm D call. The CDR3 runs 15 residues. The V gene's germline CDR1 is MNHEY and CDR2 SVGAGI. Trimming left V 4 bases short and J 0 bases short, with 10 bases between. CDR3 loop: CASSSPEIAKNIQYF. In DNA, the CDR3 is TGTGCCAGCAGTTCCCCGGAGATAGCCAAAAACATTCAGTACTTC.

The chain combines TRBV7-8 with TRBJ2-2; 10 bases are a match to TRBD1. Unmatched junction bases numbered 2, after V lost 1 base and J lost 3 bases. Germline V gene lookup returns CDR1 SGHVS and CDR2 FQNEAQ. CDR3 size: 16 residues. The CDR3 DNA reads TGTGCCAGCAGCTTAGGAGGGACAGGGGACACCGGGGAGCTGTTTTTT. Its protein product is CASSLGGTGDTGELFF.

The CDR3 loop is CSASLSGVYEQYF. Here the CDR3 DNA reads TGCAGCGCCAGCCTCTCAGGGGTTTACGAGCAGTACTTC. This rearrangement joins TRBV29-1 to TRBJ2-7; weak D call: TRBD1 (6 bases). The germline V gene encodes CDR1 SQVTM and CDR2 ANQGSEA. Deletions cut 7 bases from V and 4 bases from J, with 17 bases between. This CDR3 contains 13 residues.